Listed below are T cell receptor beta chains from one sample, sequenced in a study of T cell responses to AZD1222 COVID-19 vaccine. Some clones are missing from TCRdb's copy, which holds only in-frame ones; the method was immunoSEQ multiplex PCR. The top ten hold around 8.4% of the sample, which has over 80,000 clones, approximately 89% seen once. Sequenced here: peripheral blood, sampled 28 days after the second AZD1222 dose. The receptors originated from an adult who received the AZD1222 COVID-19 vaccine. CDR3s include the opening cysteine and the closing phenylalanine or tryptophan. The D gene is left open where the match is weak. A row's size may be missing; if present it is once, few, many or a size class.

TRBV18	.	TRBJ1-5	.	CASSPKDNQPQHF	TGTGCCAGCTCACCTAAAGACAATCAGCCCCAGCATTTT
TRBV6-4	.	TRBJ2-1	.	CASSALRGPSNNEQFF	TGTGCCAGCAGTGCCTTGCGGGGACCTTCCAACAATGAGCAGTTCTTC
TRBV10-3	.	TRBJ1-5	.	CAARSEGGNQPQHF	TGTGCCGCCCGAAGTGAGGGGGGCAATCAGCCCCAGCATTTT
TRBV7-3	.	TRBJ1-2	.	CASSLRGHDNYGYTF	TGTGCCAGCAGCTTAAGGGGACACGATAACTATGGCTACACCTTC
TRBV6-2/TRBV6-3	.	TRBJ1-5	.	CASSPSGGEHQPQHF	TGTGCCAGCAGTCCCAGCGGGGGGGAGCATCAGCCCCAGCATTTT
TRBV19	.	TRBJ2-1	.	CASSLPRGGEQFF	TGTGCCAGTAGTTTGCCTAGGGGAGGTGAGCAGTTCTTC
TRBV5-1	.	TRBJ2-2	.	CASSLEPGAGELFF	TGCGCCAGCAGCTTGGAACCAGGAGCCGGGGAGCTGTTTTTT
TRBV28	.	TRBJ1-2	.	CASSLSRGYTF	TGTGCCAGCAGCCTCTCCAGGGGCTACACCTTC
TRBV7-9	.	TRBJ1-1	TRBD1	CASSRLYSTGETEAFF	TGTGCCAGCAGTCGCCTATATTCGACAGGGGAGACTGAAGCTTTCTTT
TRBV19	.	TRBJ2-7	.	CASRGGVSDEQYF	TGTGCCAGTAGAGGGGGGGTATCTGACGAGCAGTACTTC
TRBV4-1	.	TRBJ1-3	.	CASSQDALTGNTIYF	TGCGCCAGCAGCCAGGATGCCTTAACTGGAAACACCATATATTTT
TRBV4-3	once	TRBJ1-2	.	CASSQASNYGYTF	TGCGCCAGCAGCCAAGCAAGTAACTATGGCTACACCTTC
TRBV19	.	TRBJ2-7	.	CASSMFGAHEQYF	TGTGCCAGTAGTATGTTCGGAGCCCACGAGCAGTACTTC
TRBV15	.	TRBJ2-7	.	CATSRGRHYEQYF	TGTGCCACCAGCAGAGGGAGACACTACGAGCAGTACTTC
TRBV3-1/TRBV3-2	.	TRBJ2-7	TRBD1	CASSQGQGHEQYF	TGTGCCAGCAGCCAAGGACAGGGCCACGAGCAGTACTTC
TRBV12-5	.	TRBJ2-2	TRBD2	CASGLFSSGTSGREGELFF	TGTGCTAGTGGTTTGTTCTCATCTGGGACTAGCGGCCGCGAAGGGGAGCTGTTTTTT
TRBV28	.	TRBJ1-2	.	CASWAGSGNYGYTF	TGTGCCAGCTGGGCGGGCAGCGGTAACTATGGCTACACCTTC
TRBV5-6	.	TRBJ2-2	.	CASSLIWEGAGELFF	TGTGCCAGCAGCTTGATATGGGAAGGGGCCGGGGAGCTGTTTTTT
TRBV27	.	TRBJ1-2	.	CASSFASWMRPFYGYTF	TGTGCCAGCAGTTTTGCGAGTTGGATGCGACCTTTTTATGGCTACACCTTC
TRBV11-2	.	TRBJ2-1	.	CASSPLLQETEQFF	TGTGCCAGCAGCCCCCTTCTCCAGGAGACCGAGCAGTTCTTC
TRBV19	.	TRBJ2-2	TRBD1	CASARTGPLANTGELFF	TGTGCCAGTGCAAGGACAGGGCCCCTCGCGAACACCGGGGAGCTGTTTTTT
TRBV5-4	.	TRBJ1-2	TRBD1	CASSLDAGQGLGYTF	TGTGCCAGCAGCTTGGACGCGGGACAGGGTTTAGGCTACACCTTC
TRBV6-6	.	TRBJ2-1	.	CASSPRGRGSYNEQFF	TGTGCCAGCAGTCCCCGGGGGCGGGGCTCCTACAATGAGCAGTTCTTC